This is a list of T cell receptor beta chains from one sample in a study of response to subunit inactivated influenza vaccine. Each CDR3 protein is one row after TCRdb ran MiXCR on the RT-PCR reads. The table records approximately 290,000 distinct CDR3 sequences, about 20% of them present only once. The sample consisted of PBMCs from blood, taken about 20 months after vaccination. All receptors derive from a man aged 50 to 75 who received an inactivated influenza vaccine. Each CDR3 is given with its conserved first and last residue. A D gene is named only where the DNA matches it firmly. Rows give clone size only sometimes, using once, few, many, or a class for an expanded clone.

d_call j_call clone_size v_call cdr3_aa cdr3_nt
NA TRBJ1-6 few TRBV10-3 CAISPRTDSPLHF TGTGCCATCAGCCCCAGGACCGATTCACCCCTCCACTTT
NA TRBJ2-3 many TRBV20-1 CSAPKWGDTQYF TGCAGTGCCCCGAAGTGGGGGGATACGCAGTATTTT
NA TRBJ1-5 NA TRBV6-2/TRBV6-3 CASSYGSQASNQPQHF TGTGCCAGCAGTTATGGATCCCAAGCCAGCAATCAGCCCCAGCATTTT
NA TRBJ2-7 once TRBV20-1 CSARIRVEQYF TGCAGTGCTAGGATCCGGGTGGAGCAGTACTTC
TRBD1 TRBJ1-4 few TRBV6-2/TRBV6-3 CASSSGGVWTNEKLFF TGTGCCAGCAGTTCAGGGGGCGTCTGGACTAATGAAAAACTGTTTTTT
NA TRBJ1-2 NA TRBV12-3/TRBV12-4 CASSLKPGPYGGYTF TGTGCCAGCAGTCTTAAACCGGGACCTTACGGAGGCTACACCTTC
NA TRBJ2-3 NA TRBV7-9 CASARVPSDTQYF TGTGCCAGCGCCCGAGTTCCCTCAGATACGCAGTATTTT
NA TRBJ1-4 few TRBV12-3/TRBV12-4 CASSFNEKLFF TGTGCCAGCAGTTTTAATGAAAAACTGTTTTTT
NA TRBJ1-1 NA TRBV10-3 CAISQRTINTEAFF TGTGCCATCAGTCAAAGGACAATTAACACTGAAGCTTTCTTT
TRBD1 TRBJ1-2 few TRBV7-6 CASSPGTGGRSYGYTF TGTGCCAGCAGCCCCGGGACAGGGGGCAGGAGCTATGGCTACACCTTC
NA TRBJ2-2 few TRBV5-1 CASSQNPTNTGELFF TGCGCCAGCAGCCAAAACCCCACGAACACCGGGGAGCTGTTTTTT
TRBD1 TRBJ1-5 NA TRBV4-1 CASSQNRDRGWPQHF TGCGCCAGCAGCCAAAACAGGGACAGGGGGTGGCCCCAGCATTTT
TRBD2 TRBJ2-7 NA TRBV11-2 CASSLEYSSLAVTYEQYF TGTGCCAGCAGCTTAGAATATTCAAGCCTAGCGGTAACCTACGAGCAGTACTTC
TRBD2 TRBJ2-7 NA TRBV7-6 CASSLNPGREGLREQYF TGTGCCAGCAGCCTGAACCCGGGGCGGGAGGGCCTTAGGGAGCAGTACTTC
NA TRBJ2-5 NA TRBV7-2 CASSPPGEETQYF TGTGCCAGCAGCCCCCCTGGTGAAGAGACCCAGTACTTC
NA TRBJ1-2 many TRBV11-2 CASSSAPDYGYTF TGTGCCAGCAGCTCAGCTCCAGACTATGGCTACACCTTC
TRBD1 TRBJ2-1 few TRBV27 CASSLQAGTGFYNEQFF TGTGCCAGCAGTCTACAGGCCGGGACAGGGTTCTACAATGAGCAGTTCTTC
TRBD1 TRBJ2-3 few TRBV27 CASSKGTGGRTQYF TGTGCCAGCAGTAAGGGGACAGGGGGTCGTACGCAGTATTTT
TRBD1 TRBJ1-5 many TRBV20-1 CSAHRGGSGNQPQHF TGCAGTGCTCACAGGGGGGGGAGCGGCAATCAGCCCCAGCATTTT
TRBD1 TRBJ1-2 NA TRBV6-5 CASRYTPGGQGFGYGYTF TGTGCCAGCAGATACACACCCGGGGGACAGGGTTTTGGCTATGGCTACACCTTC
TRBD1 TRBJ2-3 few TRBV5-6 CASSPYAGTGATDTQYF TGTGCCAGCAGCCCATACGCCGGGACAGGGGCTACAGATACGCAGTATTTT
TRBD1 TRBJ1-1 few TRBV4-3 CASSQVRMGTDTEAFF TGCGCCAGCAGCCAAGTCCGGATGGGGACAGACACTGAAGCTTTCTTT
NA TRBJ1-6 few TRBV12-3/TRBV12-4 CASTSENSPLHF TGTGCCAGCACTTCGGAGAATTCACCCCTCCACTTT
NA TRBJ2-7 few TRBV20-1 CSAQISSKSYEQYF TGCAGTGCGCAAATCTCCTCCAAGTCCTACGAGCAGTACTTC
NA TRBJ2-3 NA TRBV27 CASSLLLSTDTQYF TGTGCCAGCAGTTTGCTATTGAGCACAGATACGCAGTATTTT
NA TRBJ1-2 few TRBV14 CASSQVPGSYGYTF TGTGCCAGCAGCCAAGTTCCAGGAAGCTATGGCTACACCTTC
NA TRBJ1-5 many TRBV12-3/TRBV12-4 CASSPTGGNQPQHF TGTGCCAGCAGTCCCACCGGCGGCAATCAGCCCCAGCATTTT
NA TRBJ2-7 NA TRBV7-9 CASSPYGGGTYEQYF TGTGCCAGCAGCCCCTATGGAGGGGGAACCTACGAGCAGTACTTC
NA TRBJ1-6 many TRBV7-2 CASSLMSRGNSPLHF TGTGCCAGCAGCTTAATGTCCAGGGGCAATTCACCCCTCCACTTT
NA TRBJ1-1 many TRBV10-3 CATGRGGAEAFF TGTGCCACCGGGAGAGGGGGGGCTGAAGCTTTCTTT
NA TRBJ2-7 few TRBV10-3 CAISGSRGSGSSYEQYF TGTGCCATCAGTGGATCCCGTGGTAGCGGATCCTCCTACGAGCAGTACTTC
NA TRBJ1-2 NA TRBV12-3/TRBV12-4 CASSTAPNYYGYTF TGTGCCAGCAGTACCGCCCCTAACTACTATGGCTACACCTTC
TRBD1 TRBJ2-5 NA TRBV29-1 CSVSGGGQGQETQYF TGCAGCGTTAGCGGTGGTGGACAGGGACAAGAGACCCAGTACTTC
NA TRBJ1-6 NA TRBV27 CASSLSGQTNSPLHF TGTGCCAGCAGTTTAAGTGGACAGACAAATTCACCCCTCCACTTT
NA TRBJ2-1 few TRBV3-1 CASSQEGRGQDNEQFF TGTGCCAGCAGCCAAGAAGGGAGGGGACAGGACAATGAGCAGTTCTTC
NA TRBJ2-1 NA TRBV11-1 CASSSSPGTSYNEQFF TGTGCCAGCAGCTCCAGTCCCGGGACTTCCTACAATGAGCAGTTCTTC
NA TRBJ2-3 once TRBV10-3 CATENQEHTDTQYF TGTGCCACCGAAAACCAGGAGCACACAGATACGCAGTATTTT
NA TRBJ1-2 few TRBV20-1 CSADGYTF TGCAGTGCGGATGGCTACACCTTC
NA TRBJ2-2 NA TRBV7-6 CASSQSSSPPAYGELFF TGTGCCAGCAGCCAATCATCTAGCCCCCCGGCATACGGGGAGCTGTTTTTT
NA TRBJ2-3 NA TRBV24-1 CATSDRSDKGTSHYTQYF TGTGCCACCAGTGATCGAAGCGATAAAGGGACGTCACACTATACGCAGTATTTT
NA TRBJ1-1 many TRBV19 CARGVADTEAFF TGTGCCAGAGGGGTGGCGGACACTGAAGCTTTCTTT
NA TRBJ2-7 NA TRBV7-9 CASSLFGGYEQYF TGTGCCAGCAGCCTGTTCGGGGGCTACGAGCAGTACTTC
TRBD1 TRBJ1-2 NA TRBV7-9 CASSVRTGGNYGYTF TGTGCCAGCAGCGTAAGGACAGGGGGCAACTATGGCTACACCTTC
NA TRBJ1-6 many TRBV6-2/TRBV6-3 CASSISRSTVSPLHF TGTGCCAGCAGCATCTCGCGGTCGACGGTTTCACCCCTCCACTTT
NA TRBJ1-1 NA TRBV5-1 CASSSAVANTEAFF TGCGCCAGCAGCTCGGCAGTCGCCAACACTGAAGCTTTCTTT
TRBD2 TRBJ2-3 NA TRBV9 CASSAPRGANTQYF TGTGCCAGCAGCGCCCCGCGGGGGGCAAATACGCAGTATTTT
NA TRBJ1-2 NA TRBV4-3 CASSREGAGYTF TGCGCCAGCAGCCGAGAAGGGGCTGGCTACACCTTC
TRBD2 TRBJ2-1 NA TRBV6-1 CASVPQLAGGHEQFF TGTGCCAGCGTACCCCAGCTAGCGGGAGGGCATGAGCAGTTCTTC
NA TRBJ1-5 NA TRBV5-1 CASSLEPGEGQPQHF TGCGCCAGCAGCTTGGAGCCCGGGGAGGGTCAGCCCCAGCATTTT
NA TRBJ2-5 NA TRBV19 CAGQETQYF TGTGCCGGCCAAGAGACCCAGTACTTC
NA TRBJ2-5 NA TRBV18 CASSPLQTSWETQYF TGTGCCAGCTCACCACTCCAGACTTCCTGGGAGACCCAGTACTTC
TRBD1 TRBJ1-1 NA TRBV28 CASRSDRGRAVSTEAFF TGTGCCAGCAGGTCGGACAGGGGGCGGGCGGTCTCCACTGAAGCTTTCTTT
NA TRBJ1-1 NA TRBV10-3 CAISSVNTEALF TGTGCCATCAGTTCAGTGAACACTGAAGCTTTATTT
NA TRBJ1-3 NA TRBV4-3 CASSQYSPSPQNTLYF TGCGCCAGCAGCCAATACTCTCCTTCCCCGCAAAACACCTTATATTTT
NA TRBJ1-1 NA TRBV18 CASSPRPGRETEAFF TGTGCCAGCTCACCCCGCCCTGGGCGGGAAACTGAAGCTTTCTTT
NA TRBJ1-3 few TRBV9 CASSVGGRGLGNTIYF TGTGCCAGCAGCGTAGGAGGTAGGGGACTTGGAAACACCATATATTTT
NA TRBJ1-5 NA TRBV6-1 CASTMAGDQPQHF TGTGCCAGCACTATGGCGGGGGATCAGCCCCAGCATTTT